These 26 T cell receptor beta chains came from one sample sequenced in a study of T cells after yellow fever vaccination. TCRdb re-called the 5' RACE reads through MiXCR, storing one row per CDR3 protein. The table lists some 200,000 distinct CDR3 sequences, more than 9.5% of them singletons. Source: CD8+ T cells sorted from PBMCs, taken 15 days after the yellow fever booster vaccination. Receptor source: a man aged 18 to 35 who received the YFV17D yellow fever vaccine.

This chain joins TRBV7-9 and TRBJ2-2; no clear D. V was pared by 3 bases and J by 4 bases, with 12 bases between. The CDR3 spans 15 residues. Looked up from germline, CDR1 is SEHNR and CDR2 is FQNEAQ (reference sequence). The DNA of the CDR3 is TGTGCCAGCAGCTTGGGTCTGGGTGTCACCGGGGAGCTGTTTTTT. Its protein product is CASSLGLGVTGELFF.

In this sample, this clonotype turned up a few times. The V and J genes are TRBV5-5 and TRBJ2-1, with 10 bases lining up with TRBD2. The CDR3 loop spans 16 amino acids. The trim removed 5 bases at V and 0 bases at J, leaving 5 bases unmatched. Germline V gene lookup returns CDR1 SGHKS and CDR2 YYEKEE (reference sequence). CDR3 sequence: CASRVAGGSSYNEQFF. The CDR3 DNA follows: TGTGCCAGCAGAGTAGCGGGGGGTAGCTCCTACAATGAGCAGTTCTTC.

The sample holds a few counts of this clonotype. The chain has TRBV4-1 and TRBJ1-6, with a tentative D call TRBD1 (6 bases). The germline CDR1 and CDR2 sequences are MGHRA and YSYEKL. The CDR3 is made up of 15 amino acids. V lost 1 base to trimming and J lost 4 bases, with 8 bases between them. CDR3 bases: TGCGCCAGCAGCCAAGGGGGGGCGTATAATTCACCCCTCCACTTT. As protein: CASSQGGAYNSPLHF.

The J gene is TRBJ2-4, the V gene TRBV5-1, with 7 positions matching TRBD2. Unmatched junction bases numbered 7, after V lost 0 bases and J lost 1 base. Germline V lookup: CDR1 SGHRS, CDR2 YFSETQ. This CDR3 has 17 residues. CDR3 nucleotides: TGCGCCAGCAGCTTGGCCGGGCTAGCGGCCGCCAAAAACATTCAGTACTTC. This sequence encodes CASSLAGLAAAKNIQYF.

This chain connects TRBV6-5 to TRBJ2-5, with unresolved D. The CDR3 spans 15 residues. Germline-derived CDR1 and CDR2 are MNHEY and SVGAGI. V lost 0 bases and J lost 5, with 13 bases in between. CDR3 sequence: CASSYSSPARETQYF. The CDR3 coding sequence is TGTGCCAGCAGTTACTCAAGCCCGGCCAGGGAGACCCAGTACTTC.

This clonotype has more than one count but fewer than ten. The chain combines TRBV24-1 with TRBJ2-3, with no clear D. Germline V gene data show CDR1 as KGHDR and CDR2 as SFDVKD. This CDR3 comprises 13 residues. V lost 0 bases, J lost 4 bases, and 4 bases lay in between. Here the CDR3 reads CATSDLPADTQYF. The CDR3 region has the DNA TGTGCCACCAGTGATTTGCCCGCAGATACGCAGTATTTT.

This clonotype has more than one count but fewer than ten. The chain joins TRBV3-1 to TRBJ2-7; D is undetermined. Germline lookup yields CDR1 LGHDT and CDR2 YNNKEL (reference sequence). This CDR3 has 15 residues. Trimming stripped 1 base from V and 4 bases from J, with 14 bases between. The CDR3 DNA reads TGTGCCAGCAGCCAAGTTTCCAAGACACGTTACGAGCAGTACTTC. The encoded protein is CASSQVSKTRYEQYF.

This chain links TRBV20-1 with TRBJ2-1; 10 nucleotides align to TRBD2. Germline CDR1 DFQATT, CDR2 SNEGSKA (reference sequence). The length of the CDR3 is 15 residues. J gave up 2 bases and V 6 bases, and 7 bases lay outside the gene matches. The CDR3 DNA follows: TGCAGTGCAAACAAGCGGGGGGGCCCCTACAATGAGCAGTTCTTC. Protein sequence: CSANKRGGPYNEQFF.

This clonotype was detected a few times. The gene calls are TRBV7-6 and TRBJ2-5; D remains ambiguous. Trimming took off 4 bases at V and 5 bases at J, with 14 bases between the two ends. CDR1 is SGHVS, CDR2 FNYEAQ, per germline. This CDR3 region has 14 residues. The CDR3 loop reads CASSSLGSSETQYF. The DNA of the CDR3 is TGTGCCAGCAGCTCCCTGGGAAGCTCGGAGACCCAGTACTTC.

V is TRBV27 and J is TRBJ2-1, with 12 bases matching TRBD2. Germline values: CDR1 MNHEY, CDR2 SMNVEV (reference sequence). The J segment lost 8 bases and the V segment lost 6 bases, leaving 8 bases of the junction unmatched. The CDR3 runs 15 residues. In DNA, the CDR3 is TGTGCCAGCAGCTCCACTAGCGGGGGGCCCCATGAGCAGTTCTTC. Translating it yields CASSSTSGGPHEQFF.

This clonotype was seen more than once but under ten times. This rearrangement joins TRBV3-1 to TRBJ2-1; no reliable D call. The CDR3 is made up of 16 amino acids. Germline CDR1 is LGHDT and CDR2 is YNNKEL (reference sequence). V shed 4 bases and J shed 6 bases, with 19 bases lying between them. CDR3 protein: CASSPKSTSVSNEQFF. CDR3 nucleotides: TGTGCCAGCAGCCCGAAGTCCACCAGCGTATCCAATGAGCAGTTCTTC.

This clonotype has a handful of counts. The rearrangement joins TRBV7-8 to TRBJ2-5, with 8 positions matching TRBD2. The CDR3 extends over 15 amino acids. The germline V gene encodes CDR1 SGHVS and CDR2 FQNEAQ. J gave up 5 bases and V 4 bases, and 9 bases lay outside the gene matches. CDR3 residues: CASSSTKTSAETQYF. DNA for the CDR3: TGTGCCAGCAGCTCTACTAAGACTAGCGCTGAGACCCAGTACTTC.

This clonotype was picked up a small number of times. V usage is TRBV5-1 and J usage is TRBJ2-7, with D perhaps TRBD1 (5 bases). The germline gives CDR1 SGHRS, CDR2 YFSETQ. Deletions cut 1 base from V and 0 bases from J, with 14 bases between. This CDR3 region has 16 residues. The CDR3 loop is CASSLSLGVSSYEQYF. CDR3 coding DNA: TGCGCCAGCAGCTTGAGCTTAGGGGTGAGCTCCTACGAGCAGTACTTC. The full variable domain, in which reference TRBV5-1 and TRBJ2-7 provide the parts outside the CDR3, is KAGVTQTPRYLIKTRGQQVTLSCSPISGHRSVSWYQQTPGQGLQFLFEYFSETQRNKGNFPGRFSGRQFSNSRSEMNVSTLELGDSALYLCASSLSLGVSSYEQYFGPGTRLTVT.

This clonotype was detected ten times or more. This likely comes from a read error, as the CDR3 has no conserved phenylalanine or tryptophan at its end. It is unclear where the CDR3 begins or ends on the DNA, so no DNA is shown, and the CDR3 is as TCRdb lists it. The rearrangement links TRBV4-1 to TRBJ2-4; the DNA was not used to check the table's D call, TRBD2. Germline-derived CDR1 and CDR2 are MGHRA and YSYEKL. With termini counted, the CDR3 has 14 amino acids. The CDR3 here is CASSQAPSGPPTQL.

This clonotype was observed a few times. The CDR3 DNA reads as TGTGCCAGCAGCAACATGGACGATGGCTACACCTTC. This gives the protein CASSNMDDGYTF. V usage is TRBV11-2 and J usage is TRBJ1-2; D remains unclear. The V gene lost 5 bases and the J gene lost 6 bases, with 10 bases spanning the gap. The CDR3 runs 12 residues. Germline CDR1 is SGHAT and CDR2 is FQNNGV.

This rearrangement joins TRBV15 to TRBJ2-2; 7 bases are a match to TRBD1. Germline-derived CDR1 and CDR2 are LNHNV and YYDKDF (reference sequence). CDR3 length: 14 residues. With V trimmed by 9 bases and J by 4 bases, 8 bases remained unmatched. CDR3 residues: CATGQEPITGELFF. CDR3 nucleotides: TGTGCCACAGGACAGGAACCGATCACCGGGGAGCTGTTTTTT.

DNA for the CDR3: TGTGCCAGCAGTTTCCTAGGGCCGTACAATGAGCAGTTCTTC. It yields the protein CASSFLGPYNEQFF. The chain carries TRBV27 and TRBJ2-1; no firm D call. The CDR3 sequence is 14 residues long. Trimming took 3 bases from V and 4 from J, leaving 10 bases between them. Germline CDR1 MNHEY, CDR2 SMNVEV (reference sequence).

This clonotype was counted between two and nine times. The chain uses TRBV4-1 and TRBJ2-6, with TRBD1 matching 9 bases. The CDR3 sequence is 19 residues long. J was trimmed by 0 bases and V by 4 bases; bases with no gene match: 10. Germline V gives CDR1 MGHRA, CDR2 YSYEKL. In DNA, the CDR3 is TGCGCCAGCAGCCCCCGGACAGGGGTGGTAGACTCTGGGGCCAACGTCCTGACTTTC. Translation gives CASSPRTGVVDSGANVLTF.

In this sample, this clonotype turned up many times. The V gene is TRBV10-3, the J gene TRBJ2-3, with D perhaps matching TRBD2 (5 bases). Trimming pared 0 bases from V and 0 bases from J, leaving 13 bases between. Germline V gives CDR1 ENHRY, CDR2 SYGVKD. This CDR3 region has 17 residues. The CDR3 sequence is CAISESMAGPSTDTQYF. CDR3 DNA: TGTGCCATCAGTGAGTCGATGGCGGGCCCTAGCACAGATACGCAGTATTTT.

This clonotype was seen a handful of times. The chain combines TRBV6-5 with TRBJ2-1; D remains unclear. Trimming took 5 bases from V and 7 from J, leaving 6 bases between them. This CDR3 has 11 residues. The germline V gene encodes CDR1 MNHEY and CDR2 SVGAGI. The DNA for the CDR3 is TGTGCCAGCAGTACCCCGAATGAGCAGTTCTTC. Its translation is CASSTPNEQFF.

The gene calls are TRBV12-3 or TRBV12-4 and TRBJ2-1, with D perhaps given as TRBD1 or TRBD2 (5 bases each). This CDR3 has 14 amino acids. Trimming took off 7 bases at V and 10 bases at J, with 20 bases between the two ends. The CDR3 DNA follows: TGTGCCAGCAAGCCGGGCACCGGGGCCCCCGAGCAGTTCTTC. Protein sequence: CASKPGTGAPEQFF.

The V and J genes are TRBV4-3 and TRBJ2-2; D gene ambiguous. The germline gives CDR1 LGHNA, CDR2 YSLEER. Deletions cut 0 bases from V and 5 bases from J, with 7 bases between. This CDR3 comprises 14 residues. CDR3 protein: CASSQEYSTGELFF. Here the CDR3 DNA reads TGCGCCAGCAGCCAAGAATACAGTACCGGGGAGCTGTTTTTT.

This chain links TRBV9 with TRBJ2-3, with TRBD2 matching over 8 bases. CDR3 length: 16 residues. Unmatched junction bases numbered 5, after V lost 0 bases and J lost 2 bases. Per the germline V gene, CDR1 is SGDLS and CDR2 is YYNGEE. The CDR3 DNA is TGTGCCAGCAGCGTAGGTGCGGGGGGAAACACAGATACGCAGTATTTT. Its protein product is CASSVGAGGNTDTQYF.

The V and J genes are TRBV6-4 and TRBJ2-3; D unresolved. CDR1 is MRHNA, CDR2 SNTAGT, per germline. V lost 3 bases to trimming and J lost 1 base, with 5 bases between them. The CDR3 extends over 13 amino acids. CDR3 sequence (DNA): TGTGCCAGCAGTGAAAAGGGCACAGATACGCAGTATTTT. Translating gives CASSEKGTDTQYF.

This clonotype was found a few times. The rearrangement joins TRBV4-2 to TRBJ2-3; D unresolved. Germline CDR1 reads LGHNA; CDR2 reads YNFKEQ. The CDR3 extends over 12 amino acids. The germline V and J ends were trimmed by 1 base and 4 bases, with 3 bases remaining between them. CDR3: CASSQGSDTQYF. In DNA form, the CDR3 reads TGTGCCAGCAGCCAAGGTTCAGATACGCAGTATTTT.

This clonotype was observed a few times. CDR3 residues: CASSIPDRDGGYTF. The CDR3 nucleotides read TGTGCCAGCAGCATACCGGACAGGGACGGTGGCTACACCTTC. This chain links TRBV5-6 with TRBJ1-2; 8 nucleotides line up with TRBD1. CDR1 is SGHDT and CDR2 is YYEEEE in the germline V gene. This CDR3 contains 14 residues. After removal of 4 bases from V and 7 bases from J, the junction contained 9 bases not matched to a gene. Full variable domain (remainder filled in from reference TRBV5-6 and TRBJ1-2): DAGVTQSPTHLIKTRGQQVTLRCSPKSGHDTVSWYQQALGQGPQFIFQYYEEEERQRGNFPDRFSGHQFPNYSSELNVNALLLGDSALYLCASSIPDRDGGYTFGSGTRLTVV.